This T cell receptor beta chain is from a study of blood T cell repertoires in COVID-19. About the research overall: Nucleic acid was either cDNA or gDNA, and it came from T cells, B-cell-depleted T cells, or PBMCs.

The CDR3 runs 10 residues. The method was immunoSEQ multiplex PCR; TCRdb's version includes in-frame clones alone and lacks a portion of them. The sample has 55,000 to 70,000 clones; approximately 79% are singletons. Sequenced material: peripheral blood. This TCR derives from a man aged 55 to 70 with acute or convalescent COVID-19. The chain has TRBV21-1 and TRBJ2-3; the listed D gene, TRBD1, was not tested against the DNA. TRBV21-1 is shown as a pseudogene. The CDR3 DNA sequence: TGTGCCCTACGGACAGGTATCCAGTATTTT. Translation: CALRTGIQYF.